A single sample is the source of the 9 T cell receptor beta chains below, sequenced in a study of neurological immune-mediated disorders. TCRdb itself ran the 5' RACE reads through MiXCR, one entry per CDR3 protein. The profile covers 40,000 to 45,000 distinct CDR3 sequences, with 6% to 7% appearing a single time and about 0.57% taken by the ten largest. Sequencing was performed on CD4+ T cells from blood. The source is a middle-aged woman in good health.

This clonotype was observed many times. The gene calls are TRBV14 and TRBJ1-2; D might be TRBD1 (6 bases). The CDR3 totals 13 residues. Germline-derived CDR1 and CDR2 are SGHDN and FVKESK. Deletions cut 6 bases from V and 7 bases from J, with 15 bases between. The CDR3 region is CASSWGAMRGYTF. The CDR3 DNA sequence: TGTGCCAGCAGTTGGGGGGCCATGCGTGGCTACACCTTC.

This clonotype came up many times. The V call is TRBV10-3, the J call TRBJ1-4; D call uncertain. This CDR3 region has 17 residues. Germline V lookup: CDR1 ENHRY, CDR2 SYGVKD. V lost 2 bases to trimming and J lost 2 bases, with 15 bases between them. The CDR3 nucleotides are TGTGCCATCAGTGAGACCTTCTCGACCCTTACTAATGAAAAACTGTTTTTT. Protein: CAISETFSTLTNEKLFF.

This clonotype was observed at least ten times. The V call is TRBV2, the J call TRBJ2-7; 9 bases are shared with TRBD2. Germline CDR1 SNHLY, CDR2 FYNNEI. V lost 8 bases to trimming and J lost 1 base; unmatched junction nucleotides: 3. The CDR3 contains 13 residues. The CDR3 DNA reads as TGTGCCAGCCGGACTAGCGCGTCCTACGAGCAGTACTTC. Its translation is CASRTSASYEQYF.

This clonotype has at least ten counts. The chain recombines TRBV29-1 with TRBJ2-1; possibly TRBD2 for D (6 bases). Trimming pared 6 bases from V and 7 bases from J, leaving 13 bases between. Germline V gene lookup returns CDR1 SQVTM and CDR2 ANQGSEA. CDR3 length: 12 amino acids. The CDR3 sequence: CSVFGSSNEQFF. Here the CDR3 DNA reads TGCAGCGTGTTCGGGAGTTCGAATGAGCAGTTCTTC.

This clonotype was counted at least ten times. The rearrangement links TRBV11-3 to TRBJ2-1, with D perhaps matching TRBD2 (6 bases). The CDR3 totals 16 residues. Germline V gene sequence: CDR1 SGHNT, CDR2 YENEEA. V lost 4 bases, J lost 3 bases, and 16 bases lay in between. The CDR3 region is CASSSGGEAVYNEQFF. The CDR3 DNA reads as TGTGCCAGCAGCTCCGGTGGGGAGGCAGTCTACAATGAGCAGTTCTTC.

This clonotype has ten or more counts. The chain joins TRBV5-1 to TRBJ2-7; D possibly uses TRBD1 or TRBD2 (5 bases each). The CDR3 is made up of 14 amino acids. The germline V and J ends were trimmed by 4 bases and 3 bases, with 14 bases remaining between them. Germline V gene lookup returns CDR1 SGHRS and CDR2 YFSETQ. CDR3 region: CASSRNRDGYEQYF. For the CDR3, the DNA is TGCGCCAGCAGCCGCAACCGGGACGGCTACGAGCAGTACTTC.

This clonotype was detected many times. The chain's CDR3 is CASSGFTGRKETQYF. The CDR3 bases are TGCGCCAGCAGTGGGTTCACAGGGAGGAAAGAGACCCAGTACTTC. This chain uses TRBV10-2 with TRBJ2-5, with D perhaps given as TRBD1 or TRBD2 (6 bases each). Germline V gene data show CDR1 as WSHSY and CDR2 as SAAADI. This CDR3 spans 15 amino acids. Trimming stripped 4 bases from V and 3 bases from J, with 15 bases between.

This clonotype was observed many times. The V gene is TRBV5-1, the J gene TRBJ2-5, with D hard to call. V was pared by 1 base and J by 2 bases, with 9 bases between. Per the germline V gene, CDR1 is SGHRS and CDR2 is YFSETQ. The length of the CDR3 is 14 residues. CDR3 coding DNA: TGCGCCAGCAGCTTGTCCGGCGTTCAAGAGACCCAGTACTTC. It codes for CASSLSGVQETQYF.

The chain has TRBV7-9 and TRBJ2-3; 13 bases line up with TRBD2. Germline lookup yields CDR1 SEHNR and CDR2 FQNEAQ (reference sequence). V shed 5 bases and J 6 bases; nucleotides not matched to a gene: 5. The CDR3 consists of 15 residues. The CDR3 DNA is TGTGCCAGCAGCCCCGGGACTAGCGGGGAGGATACGCAGTATTTT. Protein product: CASSPGTSGEDTQYF.